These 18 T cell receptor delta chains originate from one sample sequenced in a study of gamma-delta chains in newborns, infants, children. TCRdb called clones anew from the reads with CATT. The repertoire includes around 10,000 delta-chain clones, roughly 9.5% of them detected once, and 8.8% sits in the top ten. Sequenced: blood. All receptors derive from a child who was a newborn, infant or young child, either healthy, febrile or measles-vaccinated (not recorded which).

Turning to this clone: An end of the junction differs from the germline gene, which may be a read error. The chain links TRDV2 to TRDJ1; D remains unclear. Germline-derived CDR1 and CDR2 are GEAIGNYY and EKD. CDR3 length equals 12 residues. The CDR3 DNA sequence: TGTGCCCGTGACAGGAACACCGATAAACTCATCTTT. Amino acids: CARDRNTDKLIF.

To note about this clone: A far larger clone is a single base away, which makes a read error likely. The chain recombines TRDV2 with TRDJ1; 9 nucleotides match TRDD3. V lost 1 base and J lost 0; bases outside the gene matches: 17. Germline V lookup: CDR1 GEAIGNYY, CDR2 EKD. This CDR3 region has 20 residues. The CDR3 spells CACDTLAYRGIPTYTDKLIF. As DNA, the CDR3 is TGTGCCTGTGACACTCTAGCCTACCGGGGGATACCGACGTACACCGATAAACTCATCTTT.

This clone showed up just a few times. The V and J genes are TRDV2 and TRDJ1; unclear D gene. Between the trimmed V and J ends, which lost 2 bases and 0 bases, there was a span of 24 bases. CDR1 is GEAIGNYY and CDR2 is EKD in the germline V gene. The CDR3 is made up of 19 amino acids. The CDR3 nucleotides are TGTGCCTGTGACATTCTTTCCGTTAACGAACCGTCTCACACCGATAAACTCATCTTT. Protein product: CACDILSVNEPSHTDKLIF.

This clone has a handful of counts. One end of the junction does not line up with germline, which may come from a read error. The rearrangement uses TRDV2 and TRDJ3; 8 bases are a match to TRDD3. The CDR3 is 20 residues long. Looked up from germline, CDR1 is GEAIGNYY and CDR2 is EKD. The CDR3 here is CARDKSTGGLPSWDTRQMFF. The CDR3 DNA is TGTGCCCGTGACAAAAGTACTGGGGGCCTTCCCTCCTGGGACACCCGACAGATGTTTTTC.

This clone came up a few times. Written as DNA, the CDR3 is TGTGCCTGTGACACGATGGAGACCTCCTATGGGGGATATAGCAACAATGCCTGGGACACCCGACAGATGTTTTTC. Its translation: CACDTMETSYGGYSNNAWDTRQMFF. This chain joins TRDV2 and TRDJ3, with TRDD3 matching 9 bases. In germline, CDR1 is GEAIGNYY, CDR2 EKD. The CDR3 is 25 residues long. The trim removed 1 base at V and 2 bases at J, leaving 26 bases unmatched.

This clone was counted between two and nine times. The CDR3 here is CACDTGVYDSWDTRQMFF. CDR3 DNA sequence: TGTGCCTGTGACACTGGAGTGTACGACTCCTGGGACACCCGACAGATGTTTTTC. This chain links TRDV2 with TRDJ3; D unclear. Germline CDR1 is GEAIGNYY and CDR2 is EKD. The CDR3 consists of 18 residues. V lost 1 base and J lost 0, with 12 bases in between.

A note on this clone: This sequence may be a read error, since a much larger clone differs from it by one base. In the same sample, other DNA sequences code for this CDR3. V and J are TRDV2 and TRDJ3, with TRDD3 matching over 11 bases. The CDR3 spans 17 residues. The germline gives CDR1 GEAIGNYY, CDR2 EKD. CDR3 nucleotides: TGTGCCTGTGACACCGCTGGGGGATACTGGGACACCCGGCAGATGTTTTTC. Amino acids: CACDTAGGYWDTRQMFF.

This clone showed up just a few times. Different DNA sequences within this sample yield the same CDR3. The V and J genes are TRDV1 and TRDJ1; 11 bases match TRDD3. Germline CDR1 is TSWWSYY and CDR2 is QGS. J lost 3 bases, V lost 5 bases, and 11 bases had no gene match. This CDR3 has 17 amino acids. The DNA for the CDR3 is TGTGCTCTTGGGTCCCCACTGGTGGGGGATACGGCCGATAAACTCATCTTT. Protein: CALGSPLVGDTADKLIF.

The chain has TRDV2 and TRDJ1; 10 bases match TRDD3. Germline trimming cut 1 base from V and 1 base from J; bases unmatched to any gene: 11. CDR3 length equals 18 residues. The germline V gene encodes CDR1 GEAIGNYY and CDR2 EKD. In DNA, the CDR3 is TGTGCCTGTGACACGTTTGGATTCACTGGGGGATCCACCGATAAACTCATCTTT. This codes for CACDTFGFTGGSTDKLIF.

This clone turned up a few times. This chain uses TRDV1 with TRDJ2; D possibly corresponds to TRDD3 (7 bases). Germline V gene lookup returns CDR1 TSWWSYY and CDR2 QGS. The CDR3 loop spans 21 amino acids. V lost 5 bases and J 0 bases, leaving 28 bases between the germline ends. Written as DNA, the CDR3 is TGTGCTCTTGGGTTGAGGATCCTACCGGGATACTACTCTTCTTTGACAGCACAACTCTTCTTT. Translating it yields CALGLRILPGYYSSLTAQLFF.

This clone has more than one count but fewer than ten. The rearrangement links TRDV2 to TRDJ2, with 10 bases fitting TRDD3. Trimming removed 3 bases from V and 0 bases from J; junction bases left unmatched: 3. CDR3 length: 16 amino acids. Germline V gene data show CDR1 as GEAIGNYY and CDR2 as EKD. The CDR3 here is CACDPLGDTLTAQLFF. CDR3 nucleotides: TGTGCCTGTGACCCCCTGGGGGATACTTTGACAGCACAACTCTTCTTT.

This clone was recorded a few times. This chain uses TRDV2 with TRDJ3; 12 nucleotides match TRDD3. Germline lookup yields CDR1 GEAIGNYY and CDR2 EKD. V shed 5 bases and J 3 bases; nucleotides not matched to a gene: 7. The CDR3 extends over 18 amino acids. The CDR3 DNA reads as TGTGCCTGTGTAGGACTGGGGGATACAAGCTGGGACACCCGACAGATGTTTTTC. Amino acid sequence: CACVGLGDTSWDTRQMFF.

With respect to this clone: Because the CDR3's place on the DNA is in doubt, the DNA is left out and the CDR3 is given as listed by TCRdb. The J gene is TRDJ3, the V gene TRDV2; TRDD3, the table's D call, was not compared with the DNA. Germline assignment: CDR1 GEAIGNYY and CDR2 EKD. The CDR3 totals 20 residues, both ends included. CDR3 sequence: CACDTAFGDGSSWDTRQMFF.

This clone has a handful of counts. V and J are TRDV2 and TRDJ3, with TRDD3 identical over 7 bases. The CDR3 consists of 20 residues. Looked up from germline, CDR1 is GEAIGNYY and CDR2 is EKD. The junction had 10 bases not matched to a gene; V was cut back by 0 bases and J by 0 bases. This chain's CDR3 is CACDTVGEDTSSWDTRQMFF. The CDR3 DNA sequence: TGTGCCTGTGACACCGTAGGGGAGGATACGAGCTCCTGGGACACCCGACAGATGTTTTTC.

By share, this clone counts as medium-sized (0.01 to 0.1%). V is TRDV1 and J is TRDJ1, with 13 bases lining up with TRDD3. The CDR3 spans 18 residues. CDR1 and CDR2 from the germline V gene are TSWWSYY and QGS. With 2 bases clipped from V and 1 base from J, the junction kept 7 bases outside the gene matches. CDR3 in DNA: TGTGCTCTTGGGGAAAGTTACTGGGGGATACGCGGCACCGATAAACTCATCTTT. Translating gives CALGESYWGIRGTDKLIF.

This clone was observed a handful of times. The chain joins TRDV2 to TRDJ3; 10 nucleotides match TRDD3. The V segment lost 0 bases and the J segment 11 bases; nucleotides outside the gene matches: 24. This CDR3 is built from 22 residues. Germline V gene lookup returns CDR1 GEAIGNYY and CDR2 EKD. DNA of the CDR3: TGTGCCTGTGACACCTTACGAAATACTGGGGGATTAGAGTCCTGGGGCGCCCGACAGATGTTTTTC. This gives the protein CACDTLRNTGGLESWGARQMFF.

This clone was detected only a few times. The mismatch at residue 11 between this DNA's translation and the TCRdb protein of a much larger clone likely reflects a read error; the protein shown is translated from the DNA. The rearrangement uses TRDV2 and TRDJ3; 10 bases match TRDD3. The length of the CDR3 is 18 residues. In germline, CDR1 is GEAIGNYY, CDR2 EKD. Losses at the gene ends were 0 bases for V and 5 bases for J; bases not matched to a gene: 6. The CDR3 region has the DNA TGTGCCTGTGACACCGGGGGATACGCGTCCCGGGACACCCGACAGATGTTTTTC. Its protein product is CACDTGGYASRDTRQMFF.

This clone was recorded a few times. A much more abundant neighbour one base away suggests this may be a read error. This CDR3 is CACDTGDWGTPTSSRDTRQMFF. The CDR3 nucleotides read TGTGCCTGTGACACTGGCGACTGGGGGACCCCTACAAGCTCCCGGGACACCCGACAGATGTTTTTC. The J gene is TRDJ3, the V gene TRDV2; TRDD3 matches 9 bases. This CDR3 has 22 amino acids. Germline V gene sequence: CDR1 GEAIGNYY, CDR2 EKD.